Each of the 25 T cell receptor beta chains below was sequenced from the same sample in a study of T cell responses to AZD1222 COVID-19 vaccine. Sequencing used immunoSEQ multiplex PCR; TCRdb keeps in-frame clones, though not all of them. The sample has approximately 120,000 clones; 91% are singletons. Sample: peripheral blood, taken on day 0 of AZD1222 vaccination. The receptor source for this set is an adult in good health.

The rearrangement uses TRBV7-9 and TRBJ2-7; D not certain. The V and J ends lost 5 bases and 6 bases respectively, with 11 bases between them. The CDR3 covers 12 residues. Germline CDR1 and CDR2: SEHNR and FQNEAQ (reference sequence). CDR3 in DNA: TGTGCCAGCAGCCAAGGTTTTTTCGAGCAGTACTTC. Protein sequence: CASSQGFFEQYF.

The DNA of the CDR3 is TGTGCCAGCAGTACGGGACCGGGGCAGTACTTC. Translation gives CASSTGPGQYF. This rearrangement joins TRBV6-2 or TRBV6-3 to TRBJ2-7; the D call may be TRBD1 or TRBD2 (5 bases each). Trimming removed 5 bases at V and 9 bases at J, with 11 bases between. This CDR3 is built from 11 residues. The germline V gene has CDR1 MNHEY and CDR2 SVGEGT.

The CDR3 DNA reads TGTGCCAGCAGTGAAGCGACGGCGGACTATGGCTACACCTTC. Translation gives CASSEATADYGYTF. This chain connects TRBV6-1 to TRBJ1-2; D remains ambiguous. CDR1 and CDR2 from the germline V gene are MNHNS and SASEGT. With 0 bases removed from V and 3 bases from J, the gap between germline ends came to 8 bases. The CDR3 covers 14 residues.

This rearrangement joins TRBV4-1 to TRBJ1-3, with D possibly being TRBD1 (6 bases). The CDR3 totals 15 residues. CDR1 is MGHRA, CDR2 YSYEKL, per germline. Between the trimmed V and J ends, which lost 1 base and 2 bases, there was a span of 9 bases. The CDR3, as DNA: TGCGCCAGCAGCCAAGGCGAGGGGGCTGGAAACACCATATATTTT. The encoded protein is CASSQGEGAGNTIYF.

This sequence joins TRBV4-3 and TRBJ1-2, with D hard to call. This CDR3 is built from 16 residues. Trimming removed 0 bases from V and 4 bases from J, with 15 bases in between. Germline V CDR1 and CDR2: LGHNA, YSLEER. The CDR3 spells CASSQDRERIFYGYTF. CDR3 bases: TGCGCCAGCAGCCAAGATAGGGAACGCATTTTCTATGGCTACACCTTC.

The chain uses TRBV6-5 and TRBJ1-1; D is unresolved. From germline, CDR1 is MNHEY and CDR2 SVGAGI. The germline V and J ends were trimmed by 6 bases and 1 base, with 9 bases remaining between them. The CDR3 totals 13 residues. The CDR3 sequence: CASSRVQNTEAFF. The CDR3 coding sequence is TGTGCCAGCAGCCGAGTCCAGAACACTGAAGCTTTCTTT.

The chain employs TRBV2 and TRBJ1-2; the D gene is possibly TRBD1 (5 bases). Trimming took off 1 base at V and 8 bases at J, with 14 bases between the two ends. Germline V CDR1 and CDR2: SNHLY, FYNNEI. The CDR3 covers 14 residues. CDR3 sequence (DNA): TGTGCCAGCAGTGAAGGACAGATGCTCGTGGGCTACACCTTC. Translated, it gives CASSEGQMLVGYTF.

V is TRBV5-1 and J is TRBJ1-2; TRBD1 agrees at 8 bases. V dropped 0 bases and J dropped 2; count of bases not matched to a gene: 15. Germline lookup yields CDR1 SGHRS and CDR2 YFSETQ. The CDR3 has 19 residues. CDR3 amino acids: CASSLVPSGQGALNYGYTF. For the CDR3, the DNA is TGCGCCAGCAGCTTGGTACCCAGTGGTCAGGGGGCCCTGAACTATGGCTACACCTTC. Full variable domain (remainder filled in from reference TRBV5-1 and TRBJ1-2): KAGVTQTPRYLIKTRGQQVTLSCSPISGHRSVSWYQQTPGQGLQFLFEYFSETQRNKGNFPGRFSGRQFSNSRSEMNVSTLELGDSALYLCASSLVPSGQGALNYGYTFGSGTRLTVV.

V is TRBV5-4 and J is TRBJ2-1; 14 nucleotides match TRBD2. The CDR3 is 19 amino acids. CDR1 is SGHNT, CDR2 YYREEE, per germline (reference sequence). V shed 3 bases, J shed 0 bases, and the junction held 8 bases outside the gene matches. The CDR3 loop is CASSSSTSGGAISYNEQFF. The DNA of the CDR3 is TGTGCCAGCAGCTCCTCGACTAGCGGGGGGGCCATCTCCTACAATGAGCAGTTCTTC. Full variable domain (remainder filled in from reference TRBV5-4 and TRBJ2-1): ETGVTQSPTHLIKTRGQQVTLRCSSQSGHNTVSWYQQALGQGPQFIFQYYREEENGRGNFPPRFSGLQFPNYSSELNVNALELDDSALYLCASSSSTSGGAISYNEQFFGPGTRLTVL.

The chain recombines TRBV11-3 with TRBJ1-1, with D possibly being TRBD1 (6 bases). CDR3 size: 13 residues. The germline V and J ends were trimmed by 0 bases and 5 bases, with 7 bases remaining between them. The V gene's germline CDR1 is SGHNT and CDR2 YENEEA. The CDR3 sequence: CASSLEGGTEAFF. The CDR3 DNA reads as TGTGCCAGCAGCTTAGAAGGGGGGACTGAAGCTTTCTTT.

Written as DNA, the CDR3 is TGTGCCAGCAGTAAGGACAGGACTGAAGCTTTCTTT. Translated: CASSKDRTEAFF. This chain connects TRBV12-3 or TRBV12-4 to TRBJ1-1; 7 nucleotides align to TRBD1. J gave up 5 bases and V 5 bases, and 2 bases lay outside the gene matches. This CDR3 comprises 12 residues.

The CDR3 sequence is CASSQDVGGGEKLFF. The CDR3 DNA follows: TGCGCCAGCAGCCAAGATGTAGGGGGAGGGGAAAAACTGTTTTTT. The V call is TRBV4-1, the J call TRBJ1-4; TRBD1 is a possible D gene (6 bases). The CDR3 is 15 residues long. Trimming shortened V by 0 bases and J by 8 bases, and 13 bases separated the two germline ends. Per the germline V gene, CDR1 is MGHRA and CDR2 is YSYEKL.

The rearrangement joins TRBV7-9 to TRBJ2-2; the D is unclear. CDR1 is SEHNR and CDR2 is FQNEAQ in the germline V gene (reference sequence). This CDR3 is built from 13 residues. Trimming took off 3 bases at V and 4 bases at J, with 6 bases between the two ends. The CDR3 DNA sequence: TGTGCCAGCAGCTTGGGGTTCACCGGGGAGCTGTTTTTT. Residues: CASSLGFTGELFF.

This clone was seen only once. The rearrangement joins TRBV5-4 to TRBJ2-3; 8 nucleotides align to TRBD2. Germline CDR1 is SGHNT and CDR2 is YYREEE (reference sequence). V lost 5 bases to trimming and J lost 2 bases; unmatched junction nucleotides: 7. The CDR3 consists of 15 residues. CDR3 nucleotide sequence: TGTGCCAGCAGACCTGGCGGGGGGCCCACAGATACGCAGTATTTT. Translating it yields CASRPGGGPTDTQYF.

The chain carries TRBV27 and TRBJ1-2; no firm D call. The CDR3 loop spans 14 amino acids. From germline, CDR1 is MNHEY and CDR2 SMNVEV (reference sequence). Trimming left V 6 bases short and J 6 bases short, with 17 bases between. CDR3 bases: TGTGCCAGCAGCCAAGGAGCCATAATAAATGGCTACACCTTC. The encoded protein is CASSQGAIINGYTF.

The CDR3 is CASSPRTTYEQYF. The CDR3 DNA sequence: TGCGCCAGCAGCCCGCGGACAACCTACGAGCAGTACTTC. This rearrangement joins TRBV5-1 to TRBJ2-7, with D perhaps matching TRBD1 (5 bases). Per the germline V gene, CDR1 is SGHRS and CDR2 is YFSETQ. This CDR3 has 13 residues. Trimming removed 4 bases at V and 2 bases at J, with 10 bases between.

The chain has TRBV6-5 and TRBJ1-3, with D possibly TRBD1 on 5 matching bases. CDR3 length: 14 residues. Germline lookup yields CDR1 MNHEY and CDR2 SVGAGI. Trimming cost V 7 bases and J 2 bases, with 12 bases left between them. The CDR3 region has the DNA TGTGCCAGCACCTACGGGGCTACTGGAAACACCATATATTTT. Protein: CASTYGATGNTIYF.

This sequence joins TRBV18 and TRBJ1-1, with 9 bases that match TRBD1. The J segment lost 3 bases and the V segment lost 5 bases, leaving 10 bases of the junction unmatched. Germline V gene lookup returns CDR1 KGHSH and CDR2 LQKENI. The CDR3 length is 16 residues. CDR3 amino acids: CASSAAGTGFYTEAFF. The CDR3, as DNA: TGTGCCAGCTCAGCAGCCGGGACAGGGTTCTACACTGAAGCTTTCTTT.

This rearrangement joins TRBV18 to TRBJ1-5, with D possibly matching TRBD1 (5 bases). Germline V gene sequence: CDR1 KGHSH, CDR2 LQKENI. V lost 4 bases and J 0 bases, leaving 13 bases between the germline ends. The CDR3 extends over 16 amino acids. The CDR3 loop is CASSLSAGVSNQPQHF. In DNA, the CDR3 is TGTGCCAGCTCACTATCAGCGGGGGTTAGCAATCAGCCCCAGCATTTT.

This chain links TRBV5-8 with TRBJ1-5; TRBD1 aligns across 9 bases. This CDR3 has 17 amino acids. Trimming took 4 bases from V and 0 from J; bases not matched to a gene: 8. Germline CDR1 and CDR2: SGHTS and YDEGEE. In DNA form, the CDR3 reads TGTGCCAGCAGCCCGTGGACAGGGGCCTATAGCAATCAGCCCCAGCATTTT. This gives the protein CASSPWTGAYSNQPQHF.

This clone has a single count. This chain joins TRBV6-2 or TRBV6-3 and TRBJ1-1; D is unclear. The CDR3 sequence is 14 residues long. CDR1 is MNHEY and CDR2 is SVGEGT in the germline V gene. V was trimmed by 2 bases and J by 5 bases, leaving 12 bases between them. This chain's CDR3 is CASSYAFEVTEAFF. The CDR3 DNA is TGTGCCAGCAGTTACGCTTTCGAGGTTACTGAAGCTTTCTTT.

This clone appeared a few times. The chain links TRBV4-1 to TRBJ2-1; 11 nucleotides agree with TRBD2. The ends lost 1 base at V and 8 bases at J; junction bases unmatched: 7. CDR1 and CDR2 (germline): MGHRA, YSYEKL. The CDR3 spans 16 residues. The CDR3 is CASSQVAGGFSDEQFF. The CDR3 coding sequence is TGCGCCAGCAGCCAAGTAGCGGGGGGGTTCTCGGATGAGCAGTTCTTC.

The chain employs TRBV10-3 and TRBJ1-2, with TRBD1 matching 7 bases. The CDR3 totals 13 residues. Germline V gives CDR1 ENHRY, CDR2 SYGVKD. The trim removed 11 bases at V and 2 bases at J, leaving 8 bases unmatched. CDR3 nucleotides: TGTGCCTCAGGGGGGGACGGCAACTATGGCTACACCTTC. It translates to CASGGDGNYGYTF.

The chain couples TRBV27 to TRBJ1-1; 8 bases are a match to TRBD1. CDR3 length: 17 residues. V gave up 5 bases and J gave up 1 base; unmatched junction bases: 12. Germline V gives CDR1 MNHEY, CDR2 SMNVEV (reference sequence). CDR3 amino acids: CASSPRGRGGANTEAFF. The CDR3 DNA sequence: TGTGCCAGCAGTCCCAGGGGGCGCGGTGGGGCGAACACTGAAGCTTTCTTT.

The J gene is TRBJ1-2, the V gene TRBV6-2 or TRBV6-3, with unresolved D. This CDR3 contains 14 residues. Germline CDR1 is MNHEY and CDR2 is SVGEGT. V lost 2 bases and J lost 2, with 9 bases in between. The CDR3 coding sequence is TGTGCCAGCAGTTACCTCGGGCAGAACTATGGCTACACCTTC. It yields the protein CASSYLGQNYGYTF.